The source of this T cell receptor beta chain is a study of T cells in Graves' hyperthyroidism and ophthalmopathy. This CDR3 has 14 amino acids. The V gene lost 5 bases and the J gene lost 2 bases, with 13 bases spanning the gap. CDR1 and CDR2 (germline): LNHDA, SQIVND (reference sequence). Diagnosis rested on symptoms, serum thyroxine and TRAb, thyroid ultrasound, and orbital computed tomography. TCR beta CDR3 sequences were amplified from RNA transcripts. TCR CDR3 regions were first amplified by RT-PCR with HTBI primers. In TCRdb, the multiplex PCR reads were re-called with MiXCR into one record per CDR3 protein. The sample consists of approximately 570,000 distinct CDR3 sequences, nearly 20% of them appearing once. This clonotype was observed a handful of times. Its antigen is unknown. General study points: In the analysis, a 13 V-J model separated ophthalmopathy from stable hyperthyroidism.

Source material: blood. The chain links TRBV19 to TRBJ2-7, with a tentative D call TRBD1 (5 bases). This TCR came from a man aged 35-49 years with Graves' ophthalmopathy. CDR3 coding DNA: TGTGCCAGTAGTGGGGCGGCAGGGACCTACGAGCAGTACTTC. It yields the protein CASSGAAGTYEQYF.